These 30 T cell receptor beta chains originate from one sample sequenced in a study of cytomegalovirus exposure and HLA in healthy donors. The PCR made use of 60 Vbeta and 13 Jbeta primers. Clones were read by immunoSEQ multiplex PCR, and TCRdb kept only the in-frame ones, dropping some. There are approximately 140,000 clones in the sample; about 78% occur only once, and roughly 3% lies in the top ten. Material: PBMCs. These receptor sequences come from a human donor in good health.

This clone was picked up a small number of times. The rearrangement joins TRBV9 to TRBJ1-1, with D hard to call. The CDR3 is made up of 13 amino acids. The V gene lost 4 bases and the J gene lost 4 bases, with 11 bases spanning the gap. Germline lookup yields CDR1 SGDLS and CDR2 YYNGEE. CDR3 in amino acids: CASSLVRGTEAFF. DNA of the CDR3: TGTGCCAGCAGCCTTGTCCGGGGCACTGAAGCTTTCTTT.

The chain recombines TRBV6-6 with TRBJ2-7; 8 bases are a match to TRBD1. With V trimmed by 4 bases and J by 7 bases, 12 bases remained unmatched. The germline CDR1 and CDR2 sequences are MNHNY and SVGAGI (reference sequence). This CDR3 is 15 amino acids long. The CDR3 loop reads CASSLPGQVWWEQYF. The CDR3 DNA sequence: TGTGCCAGCAGTTTACCGGGACAGGTATGGTGGGAGCAGTACTTC.

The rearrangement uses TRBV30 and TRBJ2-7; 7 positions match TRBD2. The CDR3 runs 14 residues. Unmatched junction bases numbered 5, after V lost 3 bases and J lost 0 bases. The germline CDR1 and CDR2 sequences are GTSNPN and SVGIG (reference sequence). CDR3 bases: TGTGCCTGGAGGGCGGGGGTGAACTCCTACGAGCAGTACTTC. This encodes CAWRAGVNSYEQYF.

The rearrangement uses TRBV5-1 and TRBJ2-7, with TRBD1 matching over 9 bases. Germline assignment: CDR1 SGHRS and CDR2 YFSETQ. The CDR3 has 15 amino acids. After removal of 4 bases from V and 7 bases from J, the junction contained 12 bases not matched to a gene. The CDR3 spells CASSARTGALGEQYF. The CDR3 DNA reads TGCGCCAGCAGCGCACGGACAGGGGCCCTGGGGGAGCAGTACTTC. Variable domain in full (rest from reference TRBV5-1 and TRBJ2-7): KAGVTQTPRYLIKTRGQQVTLSCSPISGHRSVSWYQQTPGQGLQFLFEYFSETQRNKGNFPGRFSGRQFSNSRSEMNVSTLELGDSALYLCASSARTGALGEQYFGPGTRLTVT.

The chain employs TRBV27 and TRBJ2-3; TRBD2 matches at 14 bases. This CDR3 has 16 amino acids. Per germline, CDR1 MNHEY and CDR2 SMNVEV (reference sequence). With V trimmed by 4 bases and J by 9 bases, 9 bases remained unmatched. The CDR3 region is CASSSQWTSGRRTQYF. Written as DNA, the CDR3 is TGTGCCAGCAGTTCCCAATGGACTAGCGGGAGGAGAACGCAGTATTTT.

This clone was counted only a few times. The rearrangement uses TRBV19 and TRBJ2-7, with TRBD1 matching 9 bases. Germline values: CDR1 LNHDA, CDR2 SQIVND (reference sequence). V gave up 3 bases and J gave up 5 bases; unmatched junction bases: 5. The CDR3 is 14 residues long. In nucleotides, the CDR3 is TGTGCCAGTAGTATGGGACAGGGTATCGACGAGCAGTACTTC. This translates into CASSMGQGIDEQYF.

For the CDR3, the DNA is TGTGCCAGCAGTGCGGGAGGTGGTTGGAATGAGCAGTTCTTC. Its protein product is CASSAGGGWNEQFF. The chain recombines TRBV2 with TRBJ2-1, with 7 positions matching TRBD2. The CDR3 totals 14 residues. V trimming: 4 bases; J trimming: 7 bases; junction bases outside the gene matches: 7. The V gene's germline CDR1 is SNHLY and CDR2 FYNNEI.

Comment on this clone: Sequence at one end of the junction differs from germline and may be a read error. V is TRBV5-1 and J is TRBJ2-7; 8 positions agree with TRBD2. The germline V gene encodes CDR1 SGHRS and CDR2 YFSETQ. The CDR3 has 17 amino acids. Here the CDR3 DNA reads TGCGCCAGCAGCTCCTCACCGGGACTAGGGGACTCCTACGAGCGGTACTTC. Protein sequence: CASSSSPGLGDSYERYF.

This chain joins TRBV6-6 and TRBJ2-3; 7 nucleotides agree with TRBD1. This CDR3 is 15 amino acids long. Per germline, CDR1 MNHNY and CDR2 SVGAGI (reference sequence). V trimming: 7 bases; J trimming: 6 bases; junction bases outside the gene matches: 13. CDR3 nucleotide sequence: TGTGCCAGCATTAAAACAGGGGTGGGGTCGGATACGCAGTATTTT. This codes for CASIKTGVGSDTQYF.

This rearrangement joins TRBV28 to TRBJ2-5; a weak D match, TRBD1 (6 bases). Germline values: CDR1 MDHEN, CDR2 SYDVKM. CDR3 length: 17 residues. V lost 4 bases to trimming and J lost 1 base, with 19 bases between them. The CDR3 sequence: CASSSQGTPLGQETQYF. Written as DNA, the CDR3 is TGTGCCAGCAGTTCCCAGGGGACCCCGCTAGGCCAAGAGACCCAGTACTTC. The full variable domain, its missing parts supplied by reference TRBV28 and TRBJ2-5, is DVKVTQSSRYLVKRTGEKVFLECVQDMDHENMFWYRQDPGLGLRLIYFSYDVKMKEKGDIPEGYSVSREKKERFSLILESASTNQTSMYLCASSSQGTPLGQETQYFGPGTRLLVL.

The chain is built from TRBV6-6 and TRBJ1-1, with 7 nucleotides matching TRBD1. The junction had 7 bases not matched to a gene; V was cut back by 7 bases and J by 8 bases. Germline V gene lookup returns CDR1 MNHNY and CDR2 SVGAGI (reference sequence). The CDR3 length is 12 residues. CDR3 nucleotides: TGTGCCAGCACCACGACAGGGACAGAAGCTTTCTTT. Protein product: CASTTTGTEAFF.

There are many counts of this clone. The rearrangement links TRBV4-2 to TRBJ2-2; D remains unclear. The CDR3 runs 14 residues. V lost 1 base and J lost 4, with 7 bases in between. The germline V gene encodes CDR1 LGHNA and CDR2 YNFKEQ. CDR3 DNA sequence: TGTGCCAGCAGCCAAGTTGCTATCACCGGGGAGCTGTTTTTT. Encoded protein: CASSQVAITGELFF.

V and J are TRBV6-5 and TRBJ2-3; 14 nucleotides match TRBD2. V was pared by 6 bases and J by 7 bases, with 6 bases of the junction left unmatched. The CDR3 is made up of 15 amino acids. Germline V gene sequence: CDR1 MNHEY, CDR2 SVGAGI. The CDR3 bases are TGTGCCAGCAGCGAGACTAGCGGGGGGGCGTATACGCAGTATTTT. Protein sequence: CASSETSGGAYTQYF.

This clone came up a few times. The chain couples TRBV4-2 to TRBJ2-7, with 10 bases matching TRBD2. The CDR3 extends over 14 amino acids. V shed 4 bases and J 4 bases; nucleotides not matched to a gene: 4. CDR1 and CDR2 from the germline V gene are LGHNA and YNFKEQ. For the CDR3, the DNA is TGTGCCAGCAGCCGAGCTAGCGGGGGTTACGAGCAGTACTTC. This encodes CASSRASGGYEQYF.

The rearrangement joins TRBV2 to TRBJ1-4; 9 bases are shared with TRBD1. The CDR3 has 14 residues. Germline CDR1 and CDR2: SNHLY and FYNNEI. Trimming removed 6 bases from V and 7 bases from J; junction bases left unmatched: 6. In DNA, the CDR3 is TGTGCCAGCAGCGGGGGACAGGGACGTGAAAAACTGTTTTTT. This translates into CASSGGQGREKLFF.

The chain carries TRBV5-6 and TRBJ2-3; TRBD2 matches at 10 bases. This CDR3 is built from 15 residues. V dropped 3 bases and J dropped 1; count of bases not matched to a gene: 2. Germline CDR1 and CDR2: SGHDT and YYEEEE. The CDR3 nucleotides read TGTGCCAGCAGCTCTAGCGGGAGACGCACAGATACGCAGTATTTT. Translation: CASSSSGRRTDTQYF.

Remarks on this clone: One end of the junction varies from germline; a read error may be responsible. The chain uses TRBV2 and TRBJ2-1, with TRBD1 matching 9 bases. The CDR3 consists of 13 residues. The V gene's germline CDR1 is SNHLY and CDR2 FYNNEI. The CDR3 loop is CATSPGTGWGQFF. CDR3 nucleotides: TGTGCCACCAGTCCCGGGACAGGGTGGGGGCAGTTCTTC. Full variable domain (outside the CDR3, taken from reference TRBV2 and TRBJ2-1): EPEVTQTPSHQVTQMGQEVILRCVPISNHLYFYWYRQILGQKVEFLVSFYNNEISEKSEIFDDQFSVERPDGSNFTLKIRSTKLEDSAMYFCATSPGTGWGQFFGPGTRLTVL.

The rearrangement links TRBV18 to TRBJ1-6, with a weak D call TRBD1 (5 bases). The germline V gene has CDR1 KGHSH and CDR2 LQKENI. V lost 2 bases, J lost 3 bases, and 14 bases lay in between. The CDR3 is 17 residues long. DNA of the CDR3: TGTGCCAGCTCACCATACCCCCCAAGGGGCTATAATTCACCCCTCCACTTT. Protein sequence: CASSPYPPRGYNSPLHF.

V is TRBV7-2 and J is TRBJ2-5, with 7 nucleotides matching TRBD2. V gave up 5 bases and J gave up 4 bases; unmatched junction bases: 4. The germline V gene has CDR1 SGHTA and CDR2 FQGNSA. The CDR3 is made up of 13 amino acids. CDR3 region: CASSELAAETQYF. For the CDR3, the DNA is TGTGCCAGCAGCGAGCTAGCGGCAGAGACCCAGTACTTC.

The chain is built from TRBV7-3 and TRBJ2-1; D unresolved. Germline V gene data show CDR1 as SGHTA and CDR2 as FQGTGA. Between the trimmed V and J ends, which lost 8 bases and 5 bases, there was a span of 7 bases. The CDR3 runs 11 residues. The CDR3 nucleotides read TGTGCCAGCCCGGAGAACAATGAGCAGTTCTTC. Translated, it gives CASPENNEQFF. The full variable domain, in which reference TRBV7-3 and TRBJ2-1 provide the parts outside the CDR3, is GAGVSQTPSNKVTEKGKYVELRCDPISGHTALYWYRQSLGQGPEFLIYFQGTGAADDSGLPNDRFFAVRPEGSVSTLKIQRTERGDSAVYLCASPENNEQFFGPGTRLTVL.

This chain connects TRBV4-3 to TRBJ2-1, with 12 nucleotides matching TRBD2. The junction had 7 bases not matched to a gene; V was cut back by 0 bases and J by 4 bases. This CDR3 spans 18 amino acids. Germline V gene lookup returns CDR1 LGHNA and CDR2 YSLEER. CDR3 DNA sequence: TGCGCCAGCAGCCAAGAGACTAGCGGGAGAAGGGGATACAATGAGCAGTTCTTC. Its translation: CASSQETSGRRGYNEQFF.

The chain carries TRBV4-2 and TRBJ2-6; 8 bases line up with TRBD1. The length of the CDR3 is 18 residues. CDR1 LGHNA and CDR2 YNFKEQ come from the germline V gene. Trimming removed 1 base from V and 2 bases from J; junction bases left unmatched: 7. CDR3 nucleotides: TGTGCCAGCAGCCAAGGGACAGGGTGGGCGCCTGGGGCCAACGTCCTGACTTTC. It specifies CASSQGTGWAPGANVLTF.

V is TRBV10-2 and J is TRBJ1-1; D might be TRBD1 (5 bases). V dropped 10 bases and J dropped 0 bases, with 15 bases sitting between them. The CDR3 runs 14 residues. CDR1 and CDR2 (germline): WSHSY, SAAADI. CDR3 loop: CATSGGSMNTEAFF. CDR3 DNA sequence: TGCGCCACTAGTGGGGGGTCTATGAACACTGAAGCTTTCTTT.

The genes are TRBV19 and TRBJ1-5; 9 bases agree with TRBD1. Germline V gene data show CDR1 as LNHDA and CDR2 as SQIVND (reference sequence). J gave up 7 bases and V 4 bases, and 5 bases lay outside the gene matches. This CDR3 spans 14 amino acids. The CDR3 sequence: CASSKQGAKQPQHF. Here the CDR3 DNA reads TGTGCCAGTAGTAAACAGGGGGCCAAACAGCCCCAGCATTTT.

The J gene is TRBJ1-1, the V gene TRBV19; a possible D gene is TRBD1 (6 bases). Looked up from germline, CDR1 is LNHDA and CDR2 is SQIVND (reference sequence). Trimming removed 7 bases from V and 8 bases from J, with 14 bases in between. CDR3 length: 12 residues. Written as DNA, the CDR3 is TGTGCCAGTAAGGGGGTTGAGGGAGAAGCTTTCTTT. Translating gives CASKGVEGEAFF.

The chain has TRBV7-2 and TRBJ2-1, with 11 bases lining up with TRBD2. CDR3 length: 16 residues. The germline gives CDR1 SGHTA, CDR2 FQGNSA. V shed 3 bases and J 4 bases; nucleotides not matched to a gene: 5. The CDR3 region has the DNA TGTGCCAGCAGCTTGGCCGGGACTAGCGGATACAATGAGCAGTTCTTC. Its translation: CASSLAGTSGYNEQFF.

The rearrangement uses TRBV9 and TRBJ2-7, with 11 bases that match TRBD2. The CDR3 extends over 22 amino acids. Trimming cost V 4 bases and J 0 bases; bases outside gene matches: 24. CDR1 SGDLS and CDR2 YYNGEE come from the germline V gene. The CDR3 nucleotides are TGTGCCAGCAGCTCCCACCCCGGGACTAGCGGTATTCTCGATTTTAGCTCCTACGAGCAGTACTTC. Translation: CASSSHPGTSGILDFSSYEQYF.

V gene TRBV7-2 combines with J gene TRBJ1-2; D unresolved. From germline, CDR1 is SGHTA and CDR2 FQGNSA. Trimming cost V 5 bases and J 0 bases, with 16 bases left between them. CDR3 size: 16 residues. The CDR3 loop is CASSPRGITANYGYTF. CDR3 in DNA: TGTGCCAGCAGCCCCCGGGGAATTACAGCTAACTATGGCTACACCTTC.

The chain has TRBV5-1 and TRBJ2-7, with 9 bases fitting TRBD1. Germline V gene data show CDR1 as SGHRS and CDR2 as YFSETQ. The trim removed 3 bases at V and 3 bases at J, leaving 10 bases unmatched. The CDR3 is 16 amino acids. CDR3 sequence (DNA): TGCGCCAGCAGCTCCGGACAGGGGAAGGTAGGCTACGAGCAGTACTTC. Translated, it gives CASSSGQGKVGYEQYF.

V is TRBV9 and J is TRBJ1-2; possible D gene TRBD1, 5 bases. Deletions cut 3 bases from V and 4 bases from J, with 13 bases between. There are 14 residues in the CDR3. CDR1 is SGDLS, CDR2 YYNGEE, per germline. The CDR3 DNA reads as TGTGCCAGCAGCGACGGGTCGACAGTCTATGGCTACACCTTC. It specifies CASSDGSTVYGYTF.